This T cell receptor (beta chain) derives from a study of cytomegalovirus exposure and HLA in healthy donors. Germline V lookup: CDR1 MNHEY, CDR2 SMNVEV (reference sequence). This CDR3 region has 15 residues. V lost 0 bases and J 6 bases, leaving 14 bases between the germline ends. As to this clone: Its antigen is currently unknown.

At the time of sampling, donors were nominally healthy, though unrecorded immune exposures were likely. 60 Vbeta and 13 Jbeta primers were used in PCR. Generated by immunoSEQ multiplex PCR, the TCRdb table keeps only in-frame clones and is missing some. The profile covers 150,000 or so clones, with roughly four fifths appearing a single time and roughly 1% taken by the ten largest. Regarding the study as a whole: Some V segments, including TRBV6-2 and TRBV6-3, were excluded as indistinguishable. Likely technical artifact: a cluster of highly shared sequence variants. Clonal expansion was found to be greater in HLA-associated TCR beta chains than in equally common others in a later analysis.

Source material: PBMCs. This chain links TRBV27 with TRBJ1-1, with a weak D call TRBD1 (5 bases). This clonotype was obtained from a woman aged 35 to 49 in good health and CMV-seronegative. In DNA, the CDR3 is TGTGCCAGCAGTTTATCGCCTGGGGGGTTCTCTGAAGCTTTCTTT. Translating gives CASSLSPGGFSEAFF.